This TCR beta chain was recovered during a study of cytomegalovirus exposure and HLA in healthy donors. General observations from the study: Later analysis showed TCR association rates varying by HLA locus, highest for DRB1 and lowest for HLA-C. Diagnosis of cytomegalovirus status made by the classifier reportedly showed high specificity and sensitivity. What was likely a sequencing artifact was a cluster of highly shared sequence variants.

With 60 Vbeta and 13 Jbeta primers, the PCR was carried out. Repertoires were generated with immunoSEQ multiplex PCR, while TCRdb's copy carries only in-frame clones and drops some. The profile shows 200,000 to 250,000 clones, around 89% of them singletons. Regarding this clone: Its target is unknown.

The CDR3 spans 16 residues. The germline gives CDR1 SGHTA, CDR2 FQGNSA. Trimming shortened V by 1 base and J by 4 bases, and 17 bases separated the two germline ends. The clonotype originates from a woman younger than 35 in good health and CMV-seronegative. The specimen sequenced was PBMCs. This chain uses TRBV7-2 with TRBJ2-7; D is uncertain. CDR3 sequence: CASSLDGLALIYEQYF. Here the CDR3 DNA reads TGTGCCAGCAGCTTAGATGGCTTAGCCCTCATTTACGAGCAGTACTTC.